These T cell receptor beta chains were read from a single sample in a study of blood T cells in healthy people across ages. TCRdb re-called the 5' RACE reads through MiXCR, storing one row per CDR3 protein. The data contain over 1,500,000 distinct CDR3 sequences, 30% to 40% of them seen just once; the ten biggest clones take up under 30%. The sequencing sample was made of blood. Receptor source: a human donor in good health. Both conserved end residues are part of each CDR3. The size entry is marked missing in some rows and otherwise reads once, few, many or a size class.

v_call: TRBV30
cdr3_length: 12
clone_size: few
cdr3_aa: CACIGMSYEQYF

v_call: TRBV7-2
cdr3_length: 15
clone_size: NA
cdr3_aa: CASSFGQGVSNIQYF

v_call: TRBV7-9
cdr3_length: 14
clone_size: few
cdr3_aa: CASSLGEKAYEQYF

v_call: TRBV5-1
cdr3_length: 15
clone_size: few
cdr3_aa: CASSWGDRGTDTQYF

v_call: TRBV2
cdr3_length: 13
clone_size: few
cdr3_aa: CASSEYGIDTQYF

v_call: TRBV12-3/TRBV12-4
cdr3_length: 14
clone_size: many
cdr3_aa: CASSLQGVYYEQYF

v_call: TRBV14
cdr3_length: 15
clone_size: NA
cdr3_aa: CASSQLGQGGSPLHF

v_call: TRBV6-1
cdr3_length: 13
clone_size: few
cdr3_aa: CAGAVSSYNEQFF

v_call: TRBV12-3/TRBV12-4
cdr3_length: 13
clone_size: few
cdr3_aa: CASSRVGNQPQHF

v_call: TRBV2
cdr3_length: 13
clone_size: few
cdr3_aa: CASSGGNANIQYF

v_call: TRBV5-1
cdr3_length: 15
clone_size: NA
cdr3_aa: CASSLAQGANSPLHF

v_call: TRBV3-1
cdr3_length: 15
clone_size: NA
cdr3_aa: CASSRIQGTQYEQYF

v_call: TRBV2
cdr3_length: 15
clone_size: NA
cdr3_aa: CASSYGQTSTDTQYF

v_call: TRBV7-2
cdr3_length: 14
clone_size: NA
cdr3_aa: CASSLEGGFNEQYF

v_call: TRBV7-3
cdr3_length: 15
clone_size: few
cdr3_aa: CASSPSGTSGEKQYF

v_call: TRBV7-2
cdr3_length: 15
clone_size: NA
cdr3_aa: CATSPAGGSNQPQHF

v_call: TRBV4-3
cdr3_length: 14
clone_size: NA
cdr3_aa: CASSLWTPRGAQYF

v_call: TRBV7-2
cdr3_length: 17
clone_size: NA
cdr3_aa: CASSPVGVGSGTDTQYF

v_call: TRBV24-1
cdr3_length: 12
clone_size: few
cdr3_aa: CATSDYGDTQYF

v_call: TRBV11-2
cdr3_length: 15
clone_size: few
cdr3_aa: CASSQVGEPSYEQYF

v_call: TRBV19
cdr3_length: 14
clone_size: NA
cdr3_aa: CASSMVPGRDTQYF

v_call: TRBV5-6
cdr3_length: 15
clone_size: NA
cdr3_aa: CASNFFYRGMLGYTF

v_call: TRBV7-9
cdr3_length: 15
clone_size: NA
cdr3_aa: CASSVTREVTGGYTF

v_call: TRBV24-1
cdr3_length: 14
clone_size: few
cdr3_aa: CATSDPVIQETQYF

v_call: TRBV4-1
cdr3_length: 16
clone_size: few
cdr3_aa: CASSRVPGRGSLEQYF

v_call: TRBV15
cdr3_length: 15
clone_size: few
cdr3_aa: CATSRSRTFVETQYF

v_call: TRBV20-1
cdr3_length: 11
clone_size: NA
cdr3_aa: CSAGGWETQYF

v_call: TRBV20-1
cdr3_length: 12
clone_size: NA
cdr3_aa: CSASAQSNEQFF

v_call: TRBV12-3/TRBV12-4
cdr3_length: 16
clone_size: NA
cdr3_aa: CASSLADKSPNYGYTF

v_call: TRBV7-9
cdr3_length: 14
clone_size: NA
cdr3_aa: CASSGLTGTLGYTF

v_call: TRBV7-9
cdr3_length: 14
clone_size: NA
cdr3_aa: CASSEFGGQETQYF

v_call: TRBV29-1
cdr3_length: 13
clone_size: NA
cdr3_aa: CSVDSTSNYGYTF

v_call: TRBV7-8
cdr3_length: 15
clone_size: NA
cdr3_aa: CASSSIGTGGYEQYF

v_call: TRBV7-9
cdr3_length: 16
clone_size: NA
cdr3_aa: CASSTSSGTVNYEQYF

v_call: TRBV10-3
cdr3_length: 16
clone_size: few
cdr3_aa: CAISLTGVSGANVLTF

v_call: TRBV5-5
cdr3_length: 15
clone_size: few
cdr3_aa: CASSSTPTGAEKLFF

v_call: TRBV24-1
cdr3_length: 14
clone_size: NA
cdr3_aa: CATGDRGLGDTQYF

v_call: TRBV7-9
cdr3_length: 12
clone_size: NA
cdr3_aa: CASSQGLNEQFF

v_call: TRBV6-6
cdr3_length: 16
clone_size: NA
cdr3_aa: CASSYSFGGGVETQYF

v_call: TRBV13
cdr3_length: 17
clone_size: NA
cdr3_aa: CASSLGYPRDWGYGYTF

v_call: TRBV20-1
cdr3_length: 14
clone_size: few
cdr3_aa: CSAPIIATLGTQYF

v_call: TRBV2
cdr3_length: 13
clone_size: few
cdr3_aa: CASSMWDRGGGFF

v_call: TRBV6-5
cdr3_length: 12
clone_size: NA
cdr3_aa: CVSRHTDYGYTF

v_call: TRBV20-1
cdr3_length: 14
clone_size: NA
cdr3_aa: CSAETVLSTDTQYF

v_call: TRBV20-1
cdr3_length: 11
clone_size: NA
cdr3_aa: CSAPYTAEQYF

v_call: TRBV6-6
cdr3_length: 16
clone_size: many
cdr3_aa: CASSYSTTPISHEQYF

v_call: TRBV7-2
cdr3_length: 17
clone_size: few
cdr3_aa: CASSSTPVTAYQETQYF

v_call: TRBV6-2/TRBV6-3
cdr3_length: 16
clone_size: NA
cdr3_aa: CASSGSAWTFQETQYF

v_call: TRBV6-1
cdr3_length: 13
clone_size: few
cdr3_aa: CASTLPRSGEQFF

v_call: TRBV9
cdr3_length: 15
clone_size: NA
cdr3_aa: CASSETGLAYNEQFF

v_call: TRBV7-9
cdr3_length: 16
clone_size: NA
cdr3_aa: CASSSLLTDSPGEQYF

v_call: TRBV6-4
cdr3_length: 15
clone_size: many
cdr3_aa: CASSPGTGGGYGYTF

v_call: TRBV7-8
cdr3_length: 14
clone_size: NA
cdr3_aa: CASSDDRGFHGYTF